This T cell receptor beta chain was retrieved from a study of tumor-infiltrating lymphocytes in primary liver carcinoma. Study context: Patients comprised men and women whose ages fell between 30 and 69 years.

Of note for this clonotype: A junction end diverges from the germline sequence, so it may reflect a read error.

The germline CDR1 and CDR2 sequences are MNHNY and SVGAGI (reference sequence). This CDR3 has 14 amino acids. Total RNA (roughly 530 ng) served as template for TCR beta cDNA synthesis primed by a constant-region primer. Three nested multiplex PCR rounds, a slightly modified ARM-PCR, produced the libraries for TCR beta. It was with TRBV1-TRBV30 forward primers and a C-beta reverse primer that the first two PCR rounds were run, at roughly 9 cycles each. MiXCR, applied by TCRdb to the multiplex PCR reads, yields one record per CDR3 protein. Among 100,000 or so distinct CDR3 sequences listed, 82% were seen once. The tissue used was unsorted bulk material of about 19-33 mg. RNA and DNA were co-extracted from it with the AllPrep DNA/RNA mini kit. Samples came from superior, inferior, lateral poles and tumor centre.

V and J are TRBV6-6 and TRBJ2-7, with a possible D match to TRBD2 (6 bases). The specimen was liver tumor tissue from sampling region 3. Subset indicated: tumor region T3, left-lateral pole. The sequence was obtained from a man in his forties with primary liver carcinoma and hepatitis B virus infection. The CDR3 reads CASSYRRDGYERYF. The CDR3 DNA reads as TGTGCCAGTAGTTACCGGAGGGACGGTTACGAGCGGTACTTC.